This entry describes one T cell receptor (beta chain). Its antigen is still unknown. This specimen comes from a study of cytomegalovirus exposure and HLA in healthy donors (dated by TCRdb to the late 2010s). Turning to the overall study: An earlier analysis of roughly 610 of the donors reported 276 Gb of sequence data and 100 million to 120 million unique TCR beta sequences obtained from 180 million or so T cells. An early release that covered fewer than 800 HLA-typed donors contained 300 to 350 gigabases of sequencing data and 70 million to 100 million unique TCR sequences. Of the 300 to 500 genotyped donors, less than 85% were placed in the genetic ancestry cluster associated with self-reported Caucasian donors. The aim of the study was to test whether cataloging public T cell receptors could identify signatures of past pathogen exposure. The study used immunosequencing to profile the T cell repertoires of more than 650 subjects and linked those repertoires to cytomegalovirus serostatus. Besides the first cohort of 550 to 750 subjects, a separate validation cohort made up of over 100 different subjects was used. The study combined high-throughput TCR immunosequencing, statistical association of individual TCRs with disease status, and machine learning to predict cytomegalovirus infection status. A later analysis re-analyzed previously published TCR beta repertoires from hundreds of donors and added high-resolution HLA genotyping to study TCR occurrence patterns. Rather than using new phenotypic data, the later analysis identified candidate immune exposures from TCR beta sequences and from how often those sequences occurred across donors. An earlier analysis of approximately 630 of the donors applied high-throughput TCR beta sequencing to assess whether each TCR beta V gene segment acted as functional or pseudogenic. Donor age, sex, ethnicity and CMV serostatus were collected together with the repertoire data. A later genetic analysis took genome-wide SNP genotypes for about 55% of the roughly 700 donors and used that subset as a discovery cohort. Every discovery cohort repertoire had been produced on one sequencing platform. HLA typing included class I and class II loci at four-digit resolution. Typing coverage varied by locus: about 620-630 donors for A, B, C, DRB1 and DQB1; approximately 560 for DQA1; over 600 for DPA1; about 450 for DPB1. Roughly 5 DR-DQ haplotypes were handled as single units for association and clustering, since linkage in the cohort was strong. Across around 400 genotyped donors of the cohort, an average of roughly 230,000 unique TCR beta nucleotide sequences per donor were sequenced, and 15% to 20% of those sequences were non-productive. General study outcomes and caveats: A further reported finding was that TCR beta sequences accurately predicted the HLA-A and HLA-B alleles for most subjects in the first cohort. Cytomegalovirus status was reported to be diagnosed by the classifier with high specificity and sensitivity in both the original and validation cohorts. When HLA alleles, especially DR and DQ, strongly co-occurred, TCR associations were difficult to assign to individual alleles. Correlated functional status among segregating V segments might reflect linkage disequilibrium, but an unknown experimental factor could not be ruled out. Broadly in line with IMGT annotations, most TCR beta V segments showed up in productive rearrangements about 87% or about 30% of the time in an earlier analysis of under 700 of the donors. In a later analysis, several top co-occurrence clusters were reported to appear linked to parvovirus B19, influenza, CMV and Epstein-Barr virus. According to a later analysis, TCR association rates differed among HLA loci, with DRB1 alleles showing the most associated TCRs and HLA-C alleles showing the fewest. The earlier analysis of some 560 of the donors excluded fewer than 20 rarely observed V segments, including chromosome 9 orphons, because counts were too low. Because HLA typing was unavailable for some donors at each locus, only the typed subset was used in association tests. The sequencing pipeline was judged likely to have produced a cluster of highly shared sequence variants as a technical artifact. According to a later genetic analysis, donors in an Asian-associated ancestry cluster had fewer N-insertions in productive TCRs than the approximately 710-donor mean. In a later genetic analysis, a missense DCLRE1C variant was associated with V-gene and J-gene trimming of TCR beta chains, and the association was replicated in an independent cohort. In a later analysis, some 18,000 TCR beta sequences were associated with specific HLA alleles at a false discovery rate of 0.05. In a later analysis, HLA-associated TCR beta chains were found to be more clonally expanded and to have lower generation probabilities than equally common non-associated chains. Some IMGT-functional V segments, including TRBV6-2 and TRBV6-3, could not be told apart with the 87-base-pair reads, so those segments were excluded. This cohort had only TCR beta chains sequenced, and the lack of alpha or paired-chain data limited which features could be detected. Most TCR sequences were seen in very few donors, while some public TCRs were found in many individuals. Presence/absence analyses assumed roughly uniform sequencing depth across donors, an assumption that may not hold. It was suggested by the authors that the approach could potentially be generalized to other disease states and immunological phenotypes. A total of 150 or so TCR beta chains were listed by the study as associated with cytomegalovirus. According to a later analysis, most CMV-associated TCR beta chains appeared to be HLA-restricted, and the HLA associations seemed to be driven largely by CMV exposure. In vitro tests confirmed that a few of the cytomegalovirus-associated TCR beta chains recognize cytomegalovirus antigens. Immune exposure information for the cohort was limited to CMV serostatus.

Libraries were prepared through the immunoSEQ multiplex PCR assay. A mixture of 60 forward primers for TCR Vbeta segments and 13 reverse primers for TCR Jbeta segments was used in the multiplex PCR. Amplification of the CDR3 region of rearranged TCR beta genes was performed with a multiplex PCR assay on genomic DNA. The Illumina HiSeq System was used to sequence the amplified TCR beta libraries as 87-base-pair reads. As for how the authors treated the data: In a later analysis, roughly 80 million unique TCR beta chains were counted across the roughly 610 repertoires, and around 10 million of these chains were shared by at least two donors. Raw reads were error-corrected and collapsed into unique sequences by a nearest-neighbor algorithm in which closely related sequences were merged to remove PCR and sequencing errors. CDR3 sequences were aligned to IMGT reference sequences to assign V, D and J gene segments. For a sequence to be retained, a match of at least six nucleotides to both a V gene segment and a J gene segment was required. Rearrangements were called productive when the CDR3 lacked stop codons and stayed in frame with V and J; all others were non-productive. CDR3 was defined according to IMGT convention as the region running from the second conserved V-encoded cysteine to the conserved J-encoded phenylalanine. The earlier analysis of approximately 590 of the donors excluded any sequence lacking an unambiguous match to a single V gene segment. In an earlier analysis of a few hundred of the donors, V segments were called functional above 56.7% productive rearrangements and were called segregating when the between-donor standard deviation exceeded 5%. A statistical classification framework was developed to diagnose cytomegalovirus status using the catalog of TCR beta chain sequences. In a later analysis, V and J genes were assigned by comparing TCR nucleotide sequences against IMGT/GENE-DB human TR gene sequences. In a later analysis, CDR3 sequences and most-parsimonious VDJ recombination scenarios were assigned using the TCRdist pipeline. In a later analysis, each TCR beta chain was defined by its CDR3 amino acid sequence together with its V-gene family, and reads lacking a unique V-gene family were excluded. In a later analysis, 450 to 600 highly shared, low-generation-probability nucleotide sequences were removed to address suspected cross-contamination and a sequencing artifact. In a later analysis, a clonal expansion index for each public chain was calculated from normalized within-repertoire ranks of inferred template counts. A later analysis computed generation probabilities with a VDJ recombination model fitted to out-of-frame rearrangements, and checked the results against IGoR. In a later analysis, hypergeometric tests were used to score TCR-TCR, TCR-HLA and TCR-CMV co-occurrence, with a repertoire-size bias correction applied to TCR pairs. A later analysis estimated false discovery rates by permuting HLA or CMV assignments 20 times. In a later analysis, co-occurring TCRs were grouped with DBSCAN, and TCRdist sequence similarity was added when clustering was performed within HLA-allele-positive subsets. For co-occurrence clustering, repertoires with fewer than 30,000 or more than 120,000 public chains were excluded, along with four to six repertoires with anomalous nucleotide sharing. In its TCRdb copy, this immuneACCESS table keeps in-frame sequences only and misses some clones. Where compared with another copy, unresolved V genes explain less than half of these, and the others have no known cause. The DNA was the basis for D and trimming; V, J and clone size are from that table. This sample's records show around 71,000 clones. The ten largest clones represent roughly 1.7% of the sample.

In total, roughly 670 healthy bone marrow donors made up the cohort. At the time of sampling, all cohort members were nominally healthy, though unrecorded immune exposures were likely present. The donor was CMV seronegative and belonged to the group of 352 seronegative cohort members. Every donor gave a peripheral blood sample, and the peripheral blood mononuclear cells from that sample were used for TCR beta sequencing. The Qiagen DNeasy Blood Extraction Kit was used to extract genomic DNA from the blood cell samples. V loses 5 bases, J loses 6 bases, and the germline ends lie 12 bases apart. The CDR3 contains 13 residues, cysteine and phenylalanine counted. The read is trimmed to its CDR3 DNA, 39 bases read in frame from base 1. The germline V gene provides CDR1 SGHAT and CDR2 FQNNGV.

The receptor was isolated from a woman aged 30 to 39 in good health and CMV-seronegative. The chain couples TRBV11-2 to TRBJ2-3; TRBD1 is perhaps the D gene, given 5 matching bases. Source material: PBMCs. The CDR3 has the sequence CASSNDRADTQYF. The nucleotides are TGTGCCAGCAGCAACGACAGAGCGGATACGCAGTATTTT.